The 5 T cell receptor beta chains below come from one sample, sequenced in a study of blood T cell repertoires in COVID-19. The assay was immunoSEQ multiplex PCR, and TCRdb's table has in-frame clones only and misses some. Here the sample spans fewer than 250,000 clones, about four fifths being singletons. Sequencing was performed on PBMCs or T cells enriched from blood (not recorded which). The source is a woman in her fifties or sixties who had been exposed to COVID-19.

The rearrangement uses TRBV5-4 and TRBJ2-7; 9 bases fit TRBD1. V was clipped by 3 bases and J by 3 bases; unmatched bases: 10. This CDR3 region has 16 residues. Germline CDR1 and CDR2: SGHNT and YYREEE (reference sequence). CDR3 sequence: CASSSTGGQGVYEQYF. Here the CDR3 DNA reads TGTGCCAGCAGCTCCACAGGGGGCCAAGGGGTCTACGAGCAGTACTTC.

V and J are TRBV7-8 and TRBJ1-1, with 7 bases fitting TRBD1. There are 15 residues in the CDR3. Per the germline V gene, CDR1 is SGHVS and CDR2 is FQNEAQ. The ends lost 5 bases at V and 0 bases at J; junction bases unmatched: 6. The CDR3 nucleotides are TGTGCCAGCAGCCCGCGACAGGGAATGAACACTGAAGCTTTCTTT. This encodes CASSPRQGMNTEAFF.

The rearrangement uses TRBV7-2 and TRBJ2-4; tentative D call: TRBD1 (5 bases). The CDR3 has 15 residues. V gave up 2 bases and J gave up 6 bases, with 14 bases separating them. In germline, CDR1 is SGHTA, CDR2 FQGNSA. CDR3 bases: TGTGCCAGCAGCTTAACAGGTCCCGGTGGAAACATTCAGTACTTC. It encodes CASSLTGPGGNIQYF.

This chain joins TRBV2 and TRBJ2-1, with a weak D call TRBD2 (6 bases). The CDR3 is made up of 14 amino acids. In germline, CDR1 is SNHLY, CDR2 FYNNEI. V was pared by 4 bases and J by 4 bases, with 11 bases between. The CDR3 coding sequence is TGTGCCAGCAGTGTTGGGGGGTCGTACAATGAGCAGTTCTTC. As protein: CASSVGGSYNEQFF. The whole variable domain, remainder taken from reference TRBV2 and TRBJ2-1, is EPEVTQTPSHQVTQMGQEVILRCVPISNHLYFYWYRQILGQKVEFLVSFYNNEISEKSEIFDDQFSVERPDGSNFTLKIRSTKLEDSAMYFCASSVGGSYNEQFFGPGTRLTVL.

The chain employs TRBV21-1 and TRBJ2-2; the DNA was not compared with TRBD1, the D call given in the table. TRBV21-1 is annotated as a pseudogene. The CDR3 is made up of 15 amino acids. The CDR3 spells CASSLIQGAGGELFF. The CDR3 DNA follows: TGTGCCAGCAGCCTGATACAGGGGGCCGGCGGGGAGCTGTTTTTT.